The entry below describes one TCR beta chain. This sample is drawn from a study of blood T cell repertoires in COVID-19. About the study: Samples came from the United States, Italy and Spain, spanning acute and convalescent COVID-19.

The germline CDR1 and CDR2 sequences are KGHSH and LQKENI. Germline trimming cut 3 bases from V and 0 bases from J; bases unmatched to any gene: 5. The CDR3 is made up of 17 amino acids. Seattle's cohort entered during active infection and was followed longitudinally. Measured with immunoSEQ multiplex PCR; TCRdb has only the in-frame clones, and not every one. The sample carries 100,000 to 150,000 clones, roughly 86% recorded once. Sequenced: peripheral blood. The genes are TRBV18 and TRBJ2-6; TRBD1 matches 7 bases. This clonotype originated in a woman aged 70-85 years with COVID-19, enrolled during active disease. Here the CDR3 DNA reads TGTGCCAGCTCACCGCCGGGACAGCCCTCTGGGGCCAACGTCCTGACTTTC. Its translation is CASSPPGQPSGANVLTF. The full variable domain, in which reference TRBV18 and TRBJ2-6 provide the parts outside the CDR3, is NAGVMQNPRHLVRRRGQEARLRCSPMKGHSHVYWYRQLPEEGLKFMVYLQKENIIDESGMPKERFSAEFPKEGPSILRIQQVVRGDSAAYFCASSPPGQPSGANVLTFGAGSRLTVL.